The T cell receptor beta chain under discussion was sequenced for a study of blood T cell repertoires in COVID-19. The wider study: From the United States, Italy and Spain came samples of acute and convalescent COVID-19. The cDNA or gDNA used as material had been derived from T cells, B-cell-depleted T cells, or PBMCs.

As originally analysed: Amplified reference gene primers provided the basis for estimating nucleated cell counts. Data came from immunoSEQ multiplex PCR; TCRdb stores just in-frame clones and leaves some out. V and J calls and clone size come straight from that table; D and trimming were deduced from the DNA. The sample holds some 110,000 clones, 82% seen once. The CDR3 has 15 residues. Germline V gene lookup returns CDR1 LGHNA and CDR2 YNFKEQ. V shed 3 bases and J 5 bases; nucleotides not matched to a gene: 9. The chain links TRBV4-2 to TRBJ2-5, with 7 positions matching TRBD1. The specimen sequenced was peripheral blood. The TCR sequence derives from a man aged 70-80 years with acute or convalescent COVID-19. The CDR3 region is CASSQSSGGPETQYF. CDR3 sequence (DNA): TGTGCCAGCAGCCAGTCCTCAGGGGGACCCGAGACCCAGTACTTC.